The rows below give T cell receptor beta chains drawn from one sample of a study of human T cells and chemical hapten exposure. One entry per CDR3 protein, called by TCRdb with MiXCR from the RACE reads. Of 50,000 or so distinct CDR3 sequences in the sample, roughly 9.5% were seen once. The sample was whole blood, taken in connection with sensitization to the hapten diphenylcyclopropenone (DPC). The receptors derive from a woman aged 45-65 years with alopecia areata. Some clones in this sample may be carry-over from other donors' samples. CDR3s include the opening cysteine and the closing phenylalanine or tryptophan. The D gene is left open where the match is weak.

TRBD2 TRBV20-1 CSADTSGHDTQYF
NA TRBV2 CASSLGRPLHF
NA TRBV4-2 CASSQDGFLAGELFF
TRBD1 TRBV28 CASRGDRLFSTIYF
NA TRBV5-8 CASSRAGTEAFF
NA TRBV27 CASNPLYGRNQPQHF
TRBD1 TRBV28 CASTDRDRPNYTF
TRBD1 TRBV7-9 CASSLGTGDAYEQYF
NA TRBV4-1 CASSRGTSATNENLFF
TRBD2 TRBV29-1 CSVGGRARDTQYF
TRBD2 TRBV2 CASSERLAGVAGSYNEQFF
NA TRBV5-5 CASSFRASNEKLFF
NA TRBV5-1 CASSLGIEGYEQYF
TRBD1 TRBV28 CASSTGTGLAFF
NA TRBV6-2/TRBV6-3 CASSERNQPQHF
TRBD1 TRBV9 CASSADRGHEQYF
NA TRBV18 CASSLRQAGNTEAFF
NA TRBV6-6 CASSYSIVETQYF
TRBD2 TRBV7-2 CASSSGLASEQYF
NA TRBV3-1 CASSQVGGVTGELFF
TRBD1 TRBV20-1 CSARQGQGSSPLHF
NA TRBV6-5 CASRLAGYAINQPQHF
TRBD1 TRBV5-5 CASSPRDRGSEDEQFF
NA TRBV27 CASSLRGRPYGYTF
TRBD2 TRBV4-1 CASSLSSGPYNEQFF
NA TRBV7-2 CASGNNQPQHF
NA TRBV12-5 CASGLVLGGNTEAFF
TRBD2 TRBV2 CASSERSGRVVGELFF
NA TRBV29-1 CSVRSPPGANVLTF
NA TRBV27 CASSFQGQGEAFF
TRBD2 TRBV4-2 CASRVGLAGVYNEQFF
NA TRBV10-3 CAISEPGRSSSYEQYF
TRBD2 TRBV28 CASTEAGAGTDTQYF
NA TRBV7-9 CASSPQSGLRTDTQYF
NA TRBV27 CASTQGQNTGELFF
NA TRBV12-3/TRBV12-4 CASSLQIMNTEAFF
NA TRBV12-3/TRBV12-4 CASRGTGVTYEQYF
NA TRBV6-5 CASSRLRDTDNSPLHF
TRBD1 TRBV28 CASSNPGTGVAGYTF
TRBD2 TRBV20-1 CSAREAASGRTYEQYF
TRBD1 TRBV27 CASKGDRGTNYGYTF
NA TRBV16 CASSQLVNEQFF
TRBD1 TRBV12-3/TRBV12-4 CASSLTGGEQYF
TRBD1 TRBV4-1 CASSHLDRDGDTQYF
NA TRBV20-1 CSAPVPATSTDTQYF
NA TRBV11-2 CASSLVRRVTYEQYF
NA TRBV28 CASSLRGAVGIQYF
TRBD1 TRBV28 CASSPWDRGSGYTF
NA TRBV4-1 CASSQGHGGTDTQYF
TRBD2 TRBV2 CASISTLPGGITNTGELFF
NA TRBV6-6 CASRQTGREQFF
NA TRBV28 CASSFGGTTQYF
TRBD1 TRBV29-1 CSVEGQGRSYTF
NA TRBV7-9 CASSLNGLLNEQFF
TRBD2 TRBV11-2 CASSLNLAGTGELFF
NA TRBV29-1 CSVGYRGQETQYF
TRBD2 TRBV7-2 CASSLDSSGAYEQYF
TRBD1 TRBV3-1 CASSQGQGEAEAFF